A selection of T cell receptor beta chains follows, all from one sample in a study of control samples from healthy donors and cancer patients. Generated by immunoSEQ multiplex PCR, the TCRdb table keeps only in-frame clones and is missing some. The sample shows about 55,000 clones, approximately 95% of them seen only once. Sequencing was carried out using blood. The receptors derive from a woman aged 18-29 years in good health. Both conserved end residues are part of each CDR3. The D gene is left open where the match is weak. Some rows mark clone size as missing; the rest say once, few, many or name a class of expanded clone.

D gene: .
V gene: TRBV11-3
J gene: TRBJ2-2
clone size: .
CDR3 protein: CASSLSSGANTGELFF
CDR3 DNA: TGTGCCAGCAGCTTATCCTCTGGTGCGAACACCGGGGAGCTGTTTTTT

D gene: TRBD2
V gene: TRBV6-5
J gene: TRBJ2-5
clone size: .
CDR3 protein: CASSSGGAWETQYF
CDR3 DNA: TGTGCCAGCAGTAGCGGGGGGGCGTGGGAGACCCAGTACTTC

D gene: .
V gene: TRBV7-6
J gene: TRBJ1-5
clone size: .
CDR3 protein: CASSTSQGSNQPQHF
CDR3 DNA: TGTGCCAGCAGCACCAGTCAGGGGAGCAATCAGCCCCAGCATTTT

D gene: .
V gene: TRBV7-3
J gene: TRBJ2-2
clone size: .
CDR3 protein: CASSLGRQRNTGELFF
CDR3 DNA: TGTGCCAGCAGCTTAGGACGCCAGAGGAACACCGGGGAGCTGTTTTTT

D gene: TRBD1
V gene: TRBV3-1/TRBV3-2
J gene: TRBJ1-6
clone size: .
CDR3 protein: CASSQTGDFRSPLHF
CDR3 DNA: TGTGCCAGCAGCCAAACAGGGGACTTCAGGTCACCCCTCCACTTT

D gene: .
V gene: TRBV6-5
J gene: TRBJ1-5
clone size: .
CDR3 protein: CASSPGTPNQPQHF
CDR3 DNA: TGTGCCAGCAGCCCCGGGACACCGAATCAGCCCCAGCATTTT

D gene: TRBD2
V gene: TRBV5-6
J gene: TRBJ2-2
clone size: .
CDR3 protein: CASSIPGGKGELFF
CDR3 DNA: TGTGCCAGCAGCATACCCGGGGGGAAGGGGGAGCTGTTTTTT

D gene: .
V gene: TRBV19
J gene: TRBJ1-5
clone size: once
CDR3 protein: CASSIKGQPQHF
CDR3 DNA: TGTGCCAGTAGTATTAAAGGTCAGCCCCAGCATTTT

D gene: TRBD1
V gene: TRBV4-3
J gene: TRBJ1-4
clone size: .
CDR3 protein: CASSLGTGRGKLFF
CDR3 DNA: TGCGCCAGCAGCCTCGGGACAGGAAGGGGAAAACTGTTTTTT

D gene: .
V gene: TRBV7-9
J gene: TRBJ1-2
clone size: .
CDR3 protein: CASSSSGVPGYTF
CDR3 DNA: TGTGCCAGCAGCTCTTCCGGGGTTCCTGGCTACACCTTC

D gene: .
V gene: TRBV12-3/TRBV12-4
J gene: TRBJ1-1
clone size: .
CDR3 protein: CASSLFSNTEAFF
CDR3 DNA: TGTGCCAGCAGTTTATTCTCGAACACTGAAGCTTTCTTT

D gene: TRBD1
V gene: TRBV28
J gene: TRBJ1-1
clone size: .
CDR3 protein: CASSGQGSEAFF
CDR3 DNA: TGTGCCAGCAGTGGACAGGGATCTGAAGCTTTCTTT

D gene: TRBD1
V gene: TRBV7-2
J gene: TRBJ1-2
clone size: .
CDR3 protein: CASSLQQGIYGYTF
CDR3 DNA: TGTGCCAGCAGCTTACAACAGGGGATCTATGGCTACACCTTC

D gene: TRBD1
V gene: TRBV28
J gene: TRBJ1-6
clone size: .
CDR3 protein: CASSLYPTQGGNSPLHF
CDR3 DNA: TGTGCCAGCAGTTTATACCCGACACAGGGGGGAAATTCACCCCTCCACTTT

D gene: TRBD1
V gene: TRBV20-1
J gene: TRBJ1-2
clone size: .
CDR3 protein: CSASRTGRDGYTF
CDR3 DNA: TGCAGTGCTAGTAGGACAGGGAGGGATGGCTACACCTTC

D gene: .
V gene: TRBV5-1
J gene: TRBJ2-7
clone size: once
CDR3 protein: CASSPDTSTYEQYF
CDR3 DNA: TGCGCCAGCAGCCCGGACACGTCAACCTACGAGCAGTACTTC

D gene: TRBD1
V gene: TRBV14
J gene: TRBJ1-2
clone size: .
CDR3 protein: CASSRIDRGEDGYTF
CDR3 DNA: TGTGCCAGCAGCCGAATAGACAGGGGAGAAGATGGCTACACCTTC

D gene: TRBD1
V gene: TRBV5-1
J gene: TRBJ1-6
clone size: .
CDR3 protein: CASSFAGQGAPYNSPLHF
CDR3 DNA: TGCGCCAGCAGCTTTGCAGGACAGGGGGCCCCCTATAATTCACCCCTCCACTTT

D gene: .
V gene: TRBV5-1
J gene: TRBJ1-1
clone size: .
CDR3 protein: CASSLIGYEAFF
CDR3 DNA: TGCGCCAGCAGCTTGATCGGATATGAAGCTTTCTTT

D gene: .
V gene: TRBV11-2
J gene: TRBJ2-7
clone size: .
CDR3 protein: CASRRVSGPYEQYF
CDR3 DNA: TGTGCCAGCAGGAGAGTCAGCGGTCCTTACGAGCAGTACTTC

D gene: TRBD1
V gene: TRBV15
J gene: TRBJ1-1
clone size: .
CDR3 protein: CATKRGGTVEAFF
CDR3 DNA: TGTGCCACCAAACGAGGGGGGACAGTTGAAGCTTTCTTT

D gene: TRBD2
V gene: TRBV4-1
J gene: TRBJ2-1
clone size: .
CDR3 protein: CASSQGPWGGNNEQFF
CDR3 DNA: TGCGCCAGCAGCCAAGGACCCTGGGGGGGAAACAATGAGCAGTTCTTC

D gene: .
V gene: TRBV19
J gene: TRBJ2-5
clone size: .
CDR3 protein: CASRRQNQETQYF
CDR3 DNA: TGTGCCAGTAGGAGACAAAACCAAGAGACCCAGTACTTC

D gene: TRBD2
V gene: TRBV5-1
J gene: TRBJ2-1
clone size: .
CDR3 protein: CASSQTSGGPHEQFF
CDR3 DNA: TGCGCCAGCAGCCAGACTAGCGGGGGCCCTCATGAGCAGTTCTTC

D gene: .
V gene: TRBV14
J gene: TRBJ2-5
clone size: .
CDR3 protein: CASSRETQYF
CDR3 DNA: TGTGCCAGCAGCCGCGAGACCCAGTACTTC

D gene: .
V gene: TRBV3-1/TRBV3-2
J gene: TRBJ1-6
clone size: .
CDR3 protein: CASSQPGSLNSPLHF
CDR3 DNA: TGTGCCAGCAGCCAACCAGGGTCCCTAAATTCACCCCTCCACTTT

D gene: TRBD2
V gene: TRBV30
J gene: TRBJ2-3
clone size: .
CDR3 protein: CASSTSRVVATQYF
CDR3 DNA: TGTGCCTCCTCGACTAGCCGTGTCGTAGCTACGCAGTATTTT

D gene: .
V gene: TRBV2
J gene: TRBJ1-6
clone size: .
CDR3 protein: CASSNLESGANSPLHF
CDR3 DNA: TGTGCCAGCAGTAACCTAGAATCGGGGGCGAATTCACCCCTCCACTTT

D gene: .
V gene: TRBV28
J gene: TRBJ1-2
clone size: .
CDR3 protein: CAIQGSHYGYTF
CDR3 DNA: TGTGCCATCCAGGGTTCTCACTATGGCTACACCTTC

D gene: TRBD1
V gene: TRBV7-2
J gene: TRBJ1-2
clone size: .
CDR3 protein: CASSVGGSGQGSYGYTF
CDR3 DNA: TGTGCCAGCAGCGTAGGGGGATCTGGACAGGGGAGCTATGGCTACACCTTC

D gene: .
V gene: TRBV6-6
J gene: TRBJ2-6
clone size: .
CDR3 protein: CASSFEGGTGANVLTF
CDR3 DNA: TGTGCCAGCAGTTTCGAGGGGGGAACTGGGGCCAACGTCCTGACTTTC

D gene: .
V gene: TRBV15
J gene: TRBJ2-5
clone size: .
CDR3 protein: CATSREQGGQTQYF
CDR3 DNA: TGTGCCACCAGCAGGGAGCAGGGTGGTCAGACCCAGTACTTC

D gene: TRBD1
V gene: TRBV28
J gene: TRBJ1-1
clone size: .
CDR3 protein: CASSLTGEAFF
CDR3 DNA: TGTGCCAGCAGTTTGACAGGGGAAGCTTTCTTT

D gene: .
V gene: TRBV6-5
J gene: TRBJ1-5
clone size: .
CDR3 protein: CASGNQPQHF
CDR3 DNA: TGTGCCAGCGGGAATCAGCCCCAGCATTTT

D gene: TRBD2
V gene: TRBV25-1
J gene: TRBJ2-1
clone size: .
CDR3 protein: CASSGAGVRYNEQFF
CDR3 DNA: TGTGCCAGCAGTGGCGCGGGGGTACGATACAATGAGCAGTTCTTC

D gene: TRBD1
V gene: TRBV3-1/TRBV3-2
J gene: TRBJ2-7
clone size: once
CDR3 protein: CASSQGTGAYEQYF
CDR3 DNA: TGTGCCAGCAGCCAAGGGACAGGGGCCTACGAGCAGTACTTC

D gene: .
V gene: TRBV3-1/TRBV3-2
J gene: TRBJ2-3
clone size: .
CDR3 protein: CASRSGGPNTQYF
CDR3 DNA: TGTGCCAGCAGGTCCGGAGGCCCCAATACGCAGTATTTT

D gene: .
V gene: TRBV25-1
J gene: TRBJ1-4
clone size: once
CDR3 protein: CASRDGFNEKLFF
CDR3 DNA: TGTGCCAGCAGGGACGGGTTTAATGAAAAACTGTTTTTT